This T cell receptor (beta chain) is drawn from a study of tumor-infiltrating T cells and Merkel cell polyomavirus (dated by TCRdb to about 2017). In the study overall: In Merkel cell carcinoma patients, the study examined CD8+ T cells specific for the Merkel cell polyomavirus KLL epitope. Varied, non-standardized therapies, including chemotherapy, radiation and immunotherapies, were received by the patients. Most whole-tumor samples were approximately 24-micron curls cut from formalin-fixed, paraffin-embedded tissue blocks. Disease stage at presentation varied among the patients, and patient follow-up lasted a median of about 2.5 years, ranging from roughly 1.1 to 6.0 years. TRB sequencing was performed on KLL-tetramer-sorted cells from blood or tumor-infiltrating lymphocytes in fewer than 15 samples, as well as on eleven to twelve matched whole-tumor samples. Of all the tumor samples in the study, one was a frozen nodal tumor digest and another was a flash-frozen core biopsy of a metastasis. What the work shows at the level of the full study, not this receptor alone: A significant MCC-specific survival advantage (P = 0.0051) was associated with tumors having more unique KLL-specific clonotypes (roughly 5-110 vs 0-3). KLL-specific TRB repertoires were diverse and mostly private, with just one public clonotype, shared by two patients, among 350 to 500 unique sequences. Significantly improved MCC-specific survival was associated with a higher fraction of KLL-specific T cells within tumors (about 1.7-18% versus 0-0.14%). The small sample size of the study (n ≈ 12 patients) is a limitation. The study examined just one viral epitope, so T cells targeting other Merkel cell polyomavirus epitopes were not captured.

Per the germline V gene, SNHLY is the CDR1 and FYNNEI is the CDR2. The CDR3 runs 17 amino acids, cysteine and phenylalanine included. The CDR3 DNA has 51 bases and is translated from base 1. V gives up 7 bases and J gives up 2 bases, and the segment between their germline ends measures 18 bases. Robust positive staining for Merkel cell polyomavirus Large T antigen was observed by immunohistochemistry in the tumors of all patients. Roughly twelve Merkel cell carcinoma patients with robust KLL-tetramer+ populations, above 0.04% of CD8+ T cells, in blood and/or cultured TIL were included. Every patient was Caucasian, and patient ages ranged from about 50 to 85 years, with a median of around 64 years. Lymph node tumors were analyzed for patients with unknown primaries who presented with nodal disease, or when insufficient primary tissue was available. The receptor library was made with the immunoSEQ multiplex PCR assay. Adaptive Biotechnologies (Seattle, WA) carried out genomic DNA extraction, TRB sequencing and normalization. As for how the authors treated the data: Clonality was computed as one minus Shannon entropy of productive TRB sequences normalized by log2 of unique productive sequences. KLL-specific clonotypes in tumors were identified by matching TCRbeta CDR3 amino acid sequences to those from the tetramer-sorted sample of each patient. Held by TCRdb, this immuneACCESS table contains in-frame sequences only and omits some clones. Under half of the omission traces to an unresolved V gene where checked; the cause of the rest is unknown. V and J calls and clone size are copied from that table; D and trimming were computed from the DNA. A total of 26,000 or so clones appear in this sample, about 85% of them only once. 2.5% to 3% of the sample belongs to the ten largest clones.

In regard to this clone: The antigen it recognizes is unknown. No base qualities exist here, and no much larger clone lies one base off it.

Sequencing was performed on lymph node tissue. This clonotype was sampled from a man aged 45-60 years with Merkel cell carcinoma. The sequence joins TRBV2 to TRBJ2-6, with a tentative D gene TRBD1 over 6 matching bases. The CDR3 has the sequence CASTLRGGHPGANVLTF. DNA sequence: TGTGCCAGCACCCTCCGAGGGGGACATCCTGGGGCCAACGTCCTGACTTTC.